This TCR beta chain was sequenced for a study of lymphopenia after photon versus proton radiotherapy. Clones were sequenced by immunoSEQ multiplex PCR, and TCRdb holds only the in-frame ones, with some missing. The sample shows about 160,000 clones, 70% to 90% of them seen only once. The ends lost 4 bases at V and 7 bases at J; junction bases unmatched: 5. There are 14 residues in the CDR3. Per the germline V gene, CDR1 is SGHRS and CDR2 is YFSETQ. Study-wide results and caveats: After the lymphocyte nadir, photon-treated repertoires showed oligoclonal expansion, especially of CD8+ Temra cells. Under photons, naive T cells and diversity fell while effector/memory populations rose. Authors raise, but do not show, better survival with proton therapy.

For this clone: Its target is unknown.

This sequence was found in a man in his fifties or sixties with gastric cancer. The chain couples TRBV5-1 to TRBJ2-4, with 10 bases aligning to TRBD1. The source material was peripheral blood, sampled from a patient treated with photon-based radiotherapy. Here the CDR3 reads CASSVTGGTNIQYF. The CDR3 DNA follows: TGCGCCAGCAGCGTGACAGGGGGCACTAACATTCAGTACTTC.